These T cell receptor beta chains were read from a single sample in a study of OX40 agonist ivuxolimab in advanced cancers. Clones were read by immunoSEQ multiplex PCR, and TCRdb kept only the in-frame ones, dropping some. The table has roughly 68,000 clones, 75% to 90% seen once; the top ten hold approximately 8%. This material consisted of CD4+ or CD8+ T cells sorted from blood, taken in a trial of the OX40 agonist ivuxolimab. These receptors all stem from an adult with an advanced solid tumor such as melanoma, head and neck, liver or kidney cancer. The CDR3 runs from the conserved cysteine through the conserved F or W. The order of the fields is D gene, J gene, V gene, clone size, CDR3 DNA, CDR3 protein. A D gene is named only where the DNA matches it firmly. Size tells how often a clone was seen (once, few, many) or the class of an expanded clone, and some rows leave it out.

>NA|TRBJ1-5|TRBV19|NA
TGTGCCAGTAGTTCGGTGGATCAGCCCCAGCATTTT
CASSSVDQPQHF
>NA|TRBJ2-7|TRBV11-2|NA
TGTGCCAGCAGCTTGTGGGGGACCTCCTACGAGCAGTACTTC
CASSLWGTSYEQYF
>NA|TRBJ2-5|TRBV25-1|NA
TGTGCCAGCAAGGGACACGAAGAGACCCAGTACTTC
CASKGHEETQYF
>NA|TRBJ2-3|TRBV18|NA
TGTGCCAGCTCACCGAGGCGGCACTCGACTAGCACAGATACGCAGTATTTT
CASSPRRHSTSTDTQYF
>NA|TRBJ2-3|TRBV28|NA
TGTGCCAGCAGTTTAAGGGATACGCAGTATTTT
CASSLRDTQYF
>NA|TRBJ1-6|TRBV7-2|NA
TGTGCCAGCAGCTTTAGGGCAGATGGTTCACCCCTCCACTTT
CASSFRADGSPLHF
>NA|TRBJ1-5|TRBV2|few
TGTGCCAGCAATCGGGAGACCAATCAGCCCCAGCATTTT
CASNRETNQPQHF
>TRBD1|TRBJ1-3|TRBV6-4|NA
TGTGCCAGCAAGCCAGGGACAGATCCTGGAAACACCATATATTTT
CASKPGTDPGNTIYF
>NA|TRBJ2-5|TRBV7-2|NA
TGTGCCAGCAGCTTAGTAGGGAGCGGGCCTGAGACCCAGTACTTC
CASSLVGSGPETQYF
>NA|TRBJ1-5|TRBV10-1|NA
TGCGCCAGCTTGGGGGGGTTTCGTGGCAATCAGCCCCAGCATTTT
CASLGGFRGNQPQHF
>NA|TRBJ1-2|TRBV20-1|NA
TGCAGTACTCCCGGAGTAGATCGCTACACCTTC
CSTPGVDRYTF
>TRBD1|TRBJ1-5|TRBV19|NA
TGTGCCAGTAGCAGGGACAGGGATCAGCCCCAGCATTTT
CASSRDRDQPQHF
>NA|TRBJ2-4|TRBV6-1|once
TGTGCCAGCAGTAGGGGTAGACAAAACATTCAGTACTTC
CASSRGRQNIQYF
>NA|TRBJ1-2|TRBV28|few
TGTGCCAGCGGGTTATATGGCTACACCTTC
CASGLYGYTF
>TRBD1|TRBJ2-1|TRBV6-1|NA
TGTGCCAGCAGGGGACAGGGGGCGGTCAATGAGCAGTTCTTC
CASRGQGAVNEQFF
>TRBD2|TRBJ2-3|TRBV9|NA
TGTGCCAGCAGCGTAGAGCGGGGGGCAGATACGCAGTATTTT
CASSVERGADTQYF
>NA|TRBJ1-2|TRBV7-2|NA
TGTGCCAGCAGCTCACCCGGGACGGCCTATGGCTACACCTTC
CASSSPGTAYGYTF
>NA|TRBJ2-5|TRBV5-1|once
TGCGCCAGCAAATGGTTTAGGACCCAAGAGACCCAGTACTTC
CASKWFRTQETQYF
>TRBD2|TRBJ2-3|TRBV9|NA
TGTGCCAGCAGCGTAGGTGCGGGGGGCACAGATACGCAGTATTTT
CASSVGAGGTDTQYF
>TRBD1|TRBJ1-3|TRBV6-5|NA
TGTGCCAGCAGTTACGACAGGGATCCTGGAAACACCATATATTTT
CASSYDRDPGNTIYF
>NA|TRBJ1-1|TRBV6-6|NA
TGTGCCGCAAGAGCCGGATTAAACACTGAAGCTTTCTTT
CAARAGLNTEAFF
>NA|TRBJ1-6|TRBV7-3|NA
TGTGCCAGCAGCCCCGGTCAGGGGAATTCACCCCTCCACTTT
CASSPGQGNSPLHF